These 17 T cell receptor beta chains came from one sample sequenced in a study of PD-L1 blockade in urothelial cancer. TCRdb's copy holds only in-frame clones and misses some; the assay was immunoSEQ multiplex PCR. Here the sample spans tens of thousands of clones, roughly 86% being singletons. This material consisted of PBMCs, taken around atezolizumab (anti-PD-L1) treatment. These receptor sequences come from an older man with urothelial cancer.

The V gene is TRBV13, the J gene TRBJ2-7; 9 positions agree with TRBD2. The CDR3 runs to 15 residues. Losses at the gene ends were 4 bases for V and 4 bases for J; bases not matched to a gene: 8. Germline assignment: CDR1 PRHDT and CDR2 FYEKMQ (reference sequence). CDR3 sequence: CASSSHSGGGYEQYF. DNA of the CDR3: TGTGCCAGCAGCTCCCATAGCGGGGGAGGGTACGAGCAGTACTTC.

The V gene is TRBV5-1, the J gene TRBJ2-7; 12 bases are a match to TRBD1. Germline lookup yields CDR1 SGHRS and CDR2 YFSETQ. Trimming removed 5 bases from V and 6 bases from J; junction bases left unmatched: 6. The CDR3 length is 14 residues. CDR3 nucleotides: TGCGCCAGCAGGGAAGGGACAGGGGGCCTCGAGCAGTACTTC. Protein product: CASREGTGGLEQYF. Combining the CDR3 with reference TRBV5-1 and TRBJ2-7 gives the whole variable domain KAGVTQTPRYLIKTRGQQVTLSCSPISGHRSVSWYQQTPGQGLQFLFEYFSETQRNKGNFPGRFSGRQFSNSRSEMNVSTLELGDSALYLCASREGTGGLEQYFGPGTRLTVT.

The chain links TRBV5-8 to TRBJ2-1; 8 positions agree with TRBD2. The CDR3 is 14 amino acids. V was clipped by 3 bases and J by 6 bases; unmatched bases: 5. Germline CDR1 and CDR2: SGHTS and YDEGEE. In DNA, the CDR3 is TGTGCCAGCAGCTCGTGGGCGGGGGGCAATGAGCAGTTCTTC. Encoded protein: CASSSWAGGNEQFF.

This chain uses TRBV28 with TRBJ1-5; 9 nucleotides agree with TRBD1. The J segment lost 4 bases and the V segment lost 11 bases, leaving 3 bases of the junction unmatched. The CDR3 sequence is 12 residues long. Looked up from germline, CDR1 is MDHEN and CDR2 is SYDVKM. CDR3 DNA: TGTGCCTTTGGGACAGGGAATCAGCCCCAGCATTTT. This translates into CAFGTGNQPQHF.

CDR3 loop: CASSLYGRGELFF. CDR3 in DNA: TGTGCCAGCAGCTTATATGGCCGCGGGGAGCTGTTTTTT. This chain joins TRBV7-8 and TRBJ2-2, with D uncertain. In germline, CDR1 is SGHVS, CDR2 FQNEAQ. The CDR3 length is 13 residues. V lost 2 bases to trimming and J lost 7 bases, with 8 bases between them.

The rearrangement joins TRBV5-1 to TRBJ2-2, with 7 nucleotides matching TRBD2. The CDR3 is 15 amino acids. CDR1 is SGHRS, CDR2 YFSETQ, per germline. J gave up 4 bases and V 6 bases, and 9 bases lay outside the gene matches. The DNA for the CDR3 is TGCGCCAGCATCCCCACGCCGGGGGGCACCGGGGAGCTGTTTTTT. This translates into CASIPTPGGTGELFF. The entire variable domain, with the rest obtained from reference TRBV5-1 and TRBJ2-2, is as follows: KAGVTQTPRYLIKTRGQQVTLSCSPISGHRSVSWYQQTPGQGLQFLFEYFSETQRNKGNFPGRFSGRQFSNSRSEMNVSTLELGDSALYLCASIPTPGGTGELFFGEGSRLTVL.

This clone was seen a handful of times. The V and J genes are TRBV18 and TRBJ1-2; D is possibly TRBD1 (6 bases). Between the trimmed V and J ends, which lost 0 bases and 5 bases, there was a span of 10 bases. The CDR3 totals 14 residues. The germline V gene has CDR1 KGHSH and CDR2 LQKENI. CDR3 residues: CASSPPRQGYGYTF. The CDR3 DNA reads TGTGCCAGCTCACCACCCCGGCAGGGGTATGGCTACACCTTC.

The CDR3 sequence is CASSQGGKTQYF. DNA of the CDR3: TGTGCCAGCAGCCAAGGGGGAAAGACCCAGTACTTC. The chain recombines TRBV7-9 with TRBJ2-5; D may be TRBD1 (6 bases). The CDR3 is made up of 12 amino acids. Germline-derived CDR1 and CDR2 are SEHNR and FQNEAQ (reference sequence). Deletions cut 5 bases from V and 6 bases from J, with 10 bases between.

The CDR3 loop reads CASSSGQGSTYEQYF. The CDR3 region has the DNA TGTGCCAGCAGTTCGGGACAGGGGTCTACCTACGAGCAGTACTTC. The V gene is TRBV2, the J gene TRBJ2-7; TRBD1 agrees at 10 bases. From germline, CDR1 is SNHLY and CDR2 FYNNEI. The V gene end was trimmed by 5 bases and the J gene end by 2 bases; junction bases not matched to a gene: 6. The CDR3 is 15 residues long.

V usage is TRBV5-1 and J usage is TRBJ1-2, with 7 positions matching TRBD1. Germline V gene sequence: CDR1 SGHRS, CDR2 YFSETQ. The V gene end was trimmed by 0 bases and the J gene end by 6 bases; junction bases not matched to a gene: 11. CDR3 size: 16 residues. CDR3 bases: TGCGCCAGCAGCTTGGAGTCCCCCATCAGGGGGAATGGCTACACCTTC. Protein: CASSLESPIRGNGYTF.

The rearrangement joins TRBV30 to TRBJ2-3, with TRBD1 as a possible D gene (6 bases). V lost 1 base and J lost 7, with 9 bases in between. CDR1 is GTSNPN and CDR2 is SVGIG in the germline V gene (reference sequence). The CDR3 spans 12 residues. CDR3 in amino acids: CAWSGGQYTQYF. CDR3 DNA sequence: TGTGCCTGGAGTGGAGGACAGTATACGCAGTATTTT. Looking up the rest from reference TRBV30 and TRBJ2-3 gives the full variable domain: SQTIHQWPATLVQPVGSPLSLECTVEGTSNPNLYWYRQAAGRGLQLLFYSVGIGQISSEVPQNLSASRPQDRQFILSSKKLLLSDSGFYLCAWSGGQYTQYFGPGTRLTVL.

The chain recombines TRBV6-1 with TRBJ2-1, with D possibly being TRBD1 (5 bases). This CDR3 contains 15 residues. Germline V lookup: CDR1 MNHNS, CDR2 SASEGT. Trimming removed 6 bases at V and 0 bases at J, with 12 bases between. The DNA for the CDR3 is TGTGCCAGCAGCTCGCCCCAGGGCTCCTACAATGAGCAGTTCTTC. It is translated as CASSSPQGSYNEQFF.

This clone occurred once. Written as DNA, the CDR3 is TGTGCCAGCAGCTTGCGCCCCACAGATGAGCAGTTCTTC. It yields the protein CASSLRPTDEQFF. The genes are TRBV5-4 and TRBJ2-1; no firm D call. The ends were cut back, 1 base at V and 8 bases at J, with 10 bases in the middle. Germline CDR1 SGHNT, CDR2 YYREEE (reference sequence). This CDR3 has 13 amino acids.

This clone came up a few times. The chain has TRBV19 and TRBJ1-5; the D is unclear. The germline CDR1 and CDR2 sequences are LNHDA and SQIVND (reference sequence). The CDR3 totals 14 residues. V dropped 5 bases and J dropped 3 bases, with 11 bases sitting between them. CDR3 region: CASSVMRDNQPQHF. The DNA for the CDR3 is TGTGCCAGTAGTGTGATGAGGGACAATCAGCCCCAGCATTTT.

The chain joins TRBV15 to TRBJ2-7; perhaps TRBD2 as D (7 bases). Germline V lookup: CDR1 LNHNV, CDR2 YYDKDF (reference sequence). Trimming removed 0 bases from V and 2 bases from J, with 14 bases in between. This CDR3 is built from 16 residues. CDR3 region: CATSRDGGGRAYEQYF. In DNA form, the CDR3 reads TGTGCCACCAGCAGAGATGGAGGGGGGAGGGCCTACGAGCAGTACTTC. The full variable domain, in which reference TRBV15 and TRBJ2-7 provide the parts outside the CDR3, is DAMVIQNPRYQVTQFGKPVTLSCSQTLNHNVMYWYQQKSSQAPKLLFHYYDKDFNNEADTPDNFQSRRPNTSFCFLDIRSPGLGDTAMYLCATSRDGGGRAYEQYFGPGTRLTVT.

CDR3 bases: TGTGCCTGGATAGAGTCATACAATGAGCAGTTCTTC. It codes for CAWIESYNEQFF. The V call is TRBV30, the J call TRBJ2-1, with D hard to call. This CDR3 region has 12 residues. Germline CDR1 is GTSNPN and CDR2 is SVGIG (reference sequence). V was cut by 4 bases and J by 4 bases, with 8 bases left in between.

The chain is built from TRBV11-2 and TRBJ1-1; D is unresolved. CDR3 length: 14 residues. Trimming left V 6 bases short and J 0 bases short, with 11 bases between. In germline, CDR1 is SGHAT, CDR2 FQNNGV. The CDR3 DNA follows: TGTGCCAGCAGGGCGATCGGGGTGAACACTGAAGCTTTCTTT. It codes for CASRAIGVNTEAFF.